This T cell receptor (beta chain) was sequenced for a study of T cell responses to AZD1222 COVID-19 vaccine. Study-wide findings and caveats: Spike-specific TCR breadth and depth both grew after two AZD1222 doses.

The data were produced by immunoSEQ multiplex PCR, yet TCRdb's version contains in-frame clones alone and is incomplete. This table has 140,000 to 150,000 clones, approximately 88% appearing once. As regards this clone: Its cognate antigen is unknown.

This material consisted of peripheral blood, taken on day 0 of AZD1222 vaccination. The clonotype originates from an adult in good health.

The CDR3 reads CASSLGTGYEQYF. The CDR3 nucleotides read TGTGCCAGCAGCTTAGGTACGGGATACGAGCAGTACTTC. V and J are TRBV11-3 and TRBJ2-7; D possibly corresponds to TRBD2 (5 bases). The CDR3 is 13 amino acids. Trimming left V 1 base short and J 4 bases short, with 8 bases between. CDR1 and CDR2 from the germline V gene are SGHNT and YENEEA.